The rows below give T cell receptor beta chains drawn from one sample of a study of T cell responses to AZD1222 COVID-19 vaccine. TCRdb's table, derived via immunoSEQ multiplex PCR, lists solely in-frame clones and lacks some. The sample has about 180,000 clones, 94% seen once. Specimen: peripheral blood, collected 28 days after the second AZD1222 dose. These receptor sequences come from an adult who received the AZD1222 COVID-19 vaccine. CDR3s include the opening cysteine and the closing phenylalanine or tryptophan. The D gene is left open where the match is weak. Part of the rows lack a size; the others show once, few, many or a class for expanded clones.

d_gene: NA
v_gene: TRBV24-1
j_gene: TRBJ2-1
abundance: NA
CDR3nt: TGTGCCACCAGTGACCATGGACAGCGTAAGCAGTTCTTC
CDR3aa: CATSDHGQRKQFF

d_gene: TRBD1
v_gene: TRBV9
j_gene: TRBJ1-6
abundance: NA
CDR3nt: TGTGCCAGCAGCGCCGGACAGGGGAGATCACCCCTCCACTTT
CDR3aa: CASSAGQGRSPLHF

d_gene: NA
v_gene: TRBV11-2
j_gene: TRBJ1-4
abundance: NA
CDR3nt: TGTGCCAGCAGCTTTGTGAGTGAAAAACTGTTTTTT
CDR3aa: CASSFVSEKLFF

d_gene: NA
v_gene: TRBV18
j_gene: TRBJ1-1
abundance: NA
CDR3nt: TGTGCCAGCTCACCTGGTCTCTCCCAGGTGAACACTGAAGCTTTCTTT
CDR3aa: CASSPGLSQVNTEAFF

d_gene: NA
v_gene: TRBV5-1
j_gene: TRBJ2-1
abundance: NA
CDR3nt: TGCGCCAGCAGCTTGTTAAGTGAGTACAATGAGCAGTTCTTC
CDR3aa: CASSLLSEYNEQFF

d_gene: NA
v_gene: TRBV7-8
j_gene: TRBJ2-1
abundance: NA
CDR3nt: TGTGCCAGCAACCGGGATTACAATGAGCAGTTCTTC
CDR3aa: CASNRDYNEQFF

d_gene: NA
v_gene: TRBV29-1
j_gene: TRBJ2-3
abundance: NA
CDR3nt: TGCAGCGTTGTAGGGCTTGCCGGGCGGAGCACAGATACGCAGTATTTT
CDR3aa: CSVVGLAGRSTDTQYF

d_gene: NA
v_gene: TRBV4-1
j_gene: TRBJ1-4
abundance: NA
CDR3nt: TGCGCCAGCAGCCAAGATGTGATGATTAATGAAAAACTGTTTTTT
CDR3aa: CASSQDVMINEKLFF

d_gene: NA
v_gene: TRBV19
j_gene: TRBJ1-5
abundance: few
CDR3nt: TGTGCCAGTAGTATAGGTGCAGGGGCTGATCAGCCCCAGCATTTT
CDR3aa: CASSIGAGADQPQHF

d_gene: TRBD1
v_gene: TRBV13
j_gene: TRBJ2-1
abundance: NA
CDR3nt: TGTGCCAGCAGCTCGGGGGACAGGCGGGATGAGCAGTTCTTC
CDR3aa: CASSSGDRRDEQFF

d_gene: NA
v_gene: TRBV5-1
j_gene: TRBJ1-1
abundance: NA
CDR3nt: TGCGCCAGCAGCTCCGGGGTCGAGGGCACTGAAGCTTTCTTT
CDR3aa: CASSSGVEGTEAFF

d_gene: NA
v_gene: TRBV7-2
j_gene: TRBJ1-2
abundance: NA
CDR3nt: TGTGCCAGCAGCTTAGAGCTTCGTGGGGGCCGCCACACCTTC
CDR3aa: CASSLELRGGRHTF

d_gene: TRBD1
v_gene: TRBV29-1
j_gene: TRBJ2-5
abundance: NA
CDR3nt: TGCAGCGTTGAAGGACAGGGGGTAAAAAGGGGCAATTCTTCAAAAGAGACCCAGTACTTC
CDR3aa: CSVEGQGVKRGNSSKETQYF

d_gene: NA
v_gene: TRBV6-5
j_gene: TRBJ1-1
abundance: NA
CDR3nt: TGTGCCAGCAGTTACTACCGGGCTGGAAACACTGAAGCTTTCTTT
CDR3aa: CASSYYRAGNTEAFF

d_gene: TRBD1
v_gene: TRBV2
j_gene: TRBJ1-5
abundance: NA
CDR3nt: TGTGCCAGCAGTGAAAGACAGGGGGCGAGTCAGCCCCAGCATTTT
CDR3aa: CASSERQGASQPQHF

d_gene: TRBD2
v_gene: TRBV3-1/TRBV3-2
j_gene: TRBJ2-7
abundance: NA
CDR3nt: TGTGCCAGCAGCCGCTCGTCCAGCGGGAGGCCCCACGAGCAGTACTTC
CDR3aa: CASSRSSSGRPHEQYF

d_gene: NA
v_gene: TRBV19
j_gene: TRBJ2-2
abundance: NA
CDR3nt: TGTGCCAGTTGGGGGCAGCCGAACACCGGGGAGCTGTTTTTT
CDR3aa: CASWGQPNTGELFF

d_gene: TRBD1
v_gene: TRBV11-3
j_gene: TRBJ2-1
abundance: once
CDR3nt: TGTGCCAGCAACATGGGACAGGGGGGCTATGAGCAGTTCTTC
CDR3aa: CASNMGQGGYEQFF

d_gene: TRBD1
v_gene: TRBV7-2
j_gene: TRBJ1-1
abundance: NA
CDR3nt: TGTGCCAGCAGCTCTCACAGGACAGGGAGGGTGGTAGCTTTCTTT
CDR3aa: CASSSHRTGRVVAFF

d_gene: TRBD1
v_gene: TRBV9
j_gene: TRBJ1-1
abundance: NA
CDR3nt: TGTGCCAGCAGCGTAGGAGGGGGCACAACGACTGAAGCTTTCTTT
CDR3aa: CASSVGGGTTTEAFF

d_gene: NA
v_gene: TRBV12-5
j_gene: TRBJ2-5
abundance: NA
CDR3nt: TGTGCTAGTGGTACCCTGGCCGGGTTTGAGACCCAGTACTTC
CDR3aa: CASGTLAGFETQYF

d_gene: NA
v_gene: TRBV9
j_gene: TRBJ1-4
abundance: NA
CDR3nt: TGTGCCAGCAGCGTAGGCAGGGGTGAAAAACTGTTTTTT
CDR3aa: CASSVGRGEKLFF

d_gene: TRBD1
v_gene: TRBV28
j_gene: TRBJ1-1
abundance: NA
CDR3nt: TGTGCCAGCAGTTTATACAGGGGGGGAGCTTTCTTT
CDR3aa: CASSLYRGGAFF

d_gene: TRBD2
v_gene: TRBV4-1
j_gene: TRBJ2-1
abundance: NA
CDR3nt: TGCGCCAGCAGCCAACTTCCAGCGGGAGGAGAAGTAAATGAGCAGTTCTTC
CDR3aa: CASSQLPAGGEVNEQFF

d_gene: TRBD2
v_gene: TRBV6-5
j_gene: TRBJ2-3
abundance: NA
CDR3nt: TGTGCCAGCAGCGAGGGACTAGCGGGGAACCGCCAGTATTTT
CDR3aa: CASSEGLAGNRQYF

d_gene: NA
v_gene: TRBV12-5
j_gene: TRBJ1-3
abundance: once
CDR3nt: TGTGCTAGTGGTTTGTTTGAGGGAAACACCATATATTTT
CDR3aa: CASGLFEGNTIYF

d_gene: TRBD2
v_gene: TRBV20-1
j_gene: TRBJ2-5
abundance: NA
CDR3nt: TGCAGTGCTAGTCCCAGTTGGACTAGCGGAAAAGAGACCCAGTACTTC
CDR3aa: CSASPSWTSGKETQYF

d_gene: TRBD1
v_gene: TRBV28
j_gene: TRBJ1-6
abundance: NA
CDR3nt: TGTGCCAGCAAGACAATGACAGGGAACTCACCCCTCCACTTT
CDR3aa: CASKTMTGNSPLHF

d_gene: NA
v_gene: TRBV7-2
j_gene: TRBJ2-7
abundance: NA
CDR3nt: TGTGCCAGCAGCCCACTCCCGGTCCGGGCCTACGAGCAGTACTTC
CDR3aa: CASSPLPVRAYEQYF

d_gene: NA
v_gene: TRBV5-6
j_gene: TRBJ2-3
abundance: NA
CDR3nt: TGTGCCAGCAGCCGGGGAACAGGGTCAGATACGCAGTATTTT
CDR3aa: CASSRGTGSDTQYF

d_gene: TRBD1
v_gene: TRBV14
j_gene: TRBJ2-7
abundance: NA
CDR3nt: TGTGCCAGCAGCAGCGCACTTCCACAGGGGATGCTCTACGAGCAGTACTTC
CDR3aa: CASSSALPQGMLYEQYF

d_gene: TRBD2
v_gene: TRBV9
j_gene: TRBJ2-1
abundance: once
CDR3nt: TGTGCCAGCAGCGGCGGACTAGCGGGAGGGAATGAGCAGTTCTTC
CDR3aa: CASSGGLAGGNEQFF

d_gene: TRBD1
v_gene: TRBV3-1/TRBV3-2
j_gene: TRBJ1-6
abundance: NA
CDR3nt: TGTGCCAGCAGCCAGACAGGGTCTAGTTCACCCCTCCACTTT
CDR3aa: CASSQTGSSSPLHF

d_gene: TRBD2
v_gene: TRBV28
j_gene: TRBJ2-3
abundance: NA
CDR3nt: TGTGCCAGCACCGCTCCTAGCGGGAGCGGCACAGATACGCAGTATTTT
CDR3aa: CASTAPSGSGTDTQYF

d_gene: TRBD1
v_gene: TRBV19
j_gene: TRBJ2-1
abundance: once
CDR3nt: TGTGCCAGTAGTCTCGACAGGGACCCCTACAATGAGCAGTTCTTC
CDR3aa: CASSLDRDPYNEQFF

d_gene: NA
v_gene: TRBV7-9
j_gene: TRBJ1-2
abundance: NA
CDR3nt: TGTGCCAGCAGCCCCGGCGAGGCTGGCTACACCTTC
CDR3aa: CASSPGEAGYTF

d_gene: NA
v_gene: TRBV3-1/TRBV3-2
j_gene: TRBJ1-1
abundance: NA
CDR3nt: TGTGCCAGCAGCCAAGAGGCCTTCGAGAAAGCTTTCTTT
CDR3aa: CASSQEAFEKAFF